This passage covers 20 T cell receptor beta chains from one sample sequenced in a study of blood T cell repertoires in COVID-19. Measured with immunoSEQ multiplex PCR; TCRdb has only the in-frame clones, and not every one. The sample holds roughly 290,000 clones, 87% seen once. The sample taken for sequencing was peripheral blood. These receptors were obtained from a woman in her forties or fifties who had recovered from COVID-19.

The genes are TRBV5-1 and TRBJ2-3; 8 positions agree with TRBD2. Germline-derived CDR1 and CDR2 are SGHRS and YFSETQ. After removal of 2 bases from V and 11 bases from J, the junction contained 10 bases not matched to a gene. This CDR3 has 14 residues. The CDR3 DNA reads as TGCGCCAGCAGCTTAGATTCCGGGACTAGGAGGCAGTATTTT. Amino acids: CASSLDSGTRRQYF.

V and J are TRBV19 and TRBJ1-2; tentative D call: TRBD1 (5 bases). Trimming cost V 9 bases and J 2 bases, with 13 bases left between them. The CDR3 totals 13 residues. Germline CDR1 LNHDA, CDR2 SQIVND (reference sequence). CDR3 sequence reads: CASKNRQNYGYTF. The CDR3 nucleotides are TGTGCCAGCAAAAACAGACAGAACTATGGCTACACCTTC.

The chain couples TRBV6-2 or TRBV6-3 to TRBJ1-6; 8 nucleotides line up with TRBD1. The germline V gene has CDR1 MNHEY and CDR2 SVGEGT. With 0 bases clipped from V and 10 bases from J, the junction kept 11 bases outside the gene matches. The CDR3 spans 17 residues. This CDR3 is CASSYSLSHRGKSPLHF. The CDR3 DNA sequence: TGTGCCAGCAGTTACTCTCTCTCCCACAGGGGGAAGTCACCCCTCCACTTT.

The chain employs TRBV4-3 and TRBJ2-3; tentatively, D is TRBD1 (5 bases). The CDR3 runs 15 residues. Germline CDR1 and CDR2: LGHNA and YSLEER. The germline V and J ends were trimmed by 0 bases and 1 base, with 8 bases remaining between them. As DNA, the CDR3 is TGCGCCAGCAGCCAAGAAGGGGCCCGCACAGATACGCAGTATTTT. This sequence encodes CASSQEGARTDTQYF.

The J gene is TRBJ2-5, the V gene TRBV5-1; D is perhaps TRBD1 (5 bases). This CDR3 has 14 amino acids. Germline CDR1 is SGHRS and CDR2 is YFSETQ. Trimming left V 1 base short and J 0 bases short, with 7 bases between. The CDR3 here is CASSLRQYQETQYF. Written as DNA, the CDR3 is TGCGCCAGCAGCTTGCGACAGTACCAAGAGACCCAGTACTTC.

The chain joins TRBV24-1 to TRBJ1-6, with D unclear. This CDR3 has 16 residues. Germline loops: CDR1 KGHDR, CDR2 SFDVKD. V was cut by 11 bases and J by 0 bases, with 16 bases left in between. CDR3 coding DNA: TGTGCCATCTTCCCGGAAGGGAGCTCCTATAATTCACCCCTCCACTTT. Residues: CAIFPEGSSYNSPLHF.

The V and J genes are TRBV28 and TRBJ1-2; the D is unclear. The CDR3 spans 14 residues. Trimming cost V 5 bases and J 4 bases, with 14 bases left between them. Germline V lookup: CDR1 MDHEN, CDR2 SYDVKM. This CDR3 reads CASSRLWSAYGYTF. CDR3 bases: TGTGCCAGCAGTCGCCTTTGGAGCGCCTATGGCTACACCTTC.

V gene TRBV19 combines with J gene TRBJ2-1, with TRBD1 matching 7 bases. V was clipped by 4 bases and J by 4 bases; unmatched bases: 10. Germline lookup yields CDR1 LNHDA and CDR2 SQIVND (reference sequence). The CDR3 consists of 16 residues. DNA of the CDR3: TGTGCCAGTAGTAGGTACACGGGACAGCCGTACAATGAGCAGTTCTTC. Encoded protein: CASSRYTGQPYNEQFF.

The CDR3 reads CASSKSGTGNTIYF. In nucleotides, the CDR3 is TGTGCCAGCAGTAAATCCGGGACAGGGAACACCATATATTTT. The V call is TRBV28, the J call TRBJ1-3; 9 bases agree with TRBD1. Germline V gene sequence: CDR1 MDHEN, CDR2 SYDVKM. Trimming took 5 bases from V and 7 from J; bases not matched to a gene: 6. The CDR3 is 14 residues long.

This chain links TRBV19 with TRBJ2-7, with 11 bases matching TRBD1. J gave up 3 bases and V 5 bases, and 3 bases lay outside the gene matches. CDR1 LNHDA and CDR2 SQIVND come from the germline V gene (reference sequence). CDR3 size: 14 residues. CDR3 region: CASSPDRGLYEQYF. CDR3 DNA sequence: TGTGCCAGTAGTCCGGACAGGGGGCTCTACGAGCAGTACTTC.

This clone was picked up one time. CDR3 in DNA: TGTGCCAGCAGCCAAGTACGGGGAAGTGAGACCCAGTACTTC. It translates to CASSQVRGSETQYF. The chain uses TRBV3-1 (or the pseudogene TRBV3-2) and TRBJ2-5, with a weak D call TRBD2 (5 bases). Trimming cost V 1 base and J 5 bases, with 11 bases left between them. Per germline, CDR1 LGHDT and CDR2 YNNKEL (reference sequence). The CDR3 totals 14 residues.

The chain has TRBV11-2 and TRBJ2-7; 12 nucleotides align to TRBD2. The CDR3 has 16 residues. Trimming at V came to 0 bases and at J to 2 bases, leaving 2 bases not matched to a gene. Germline V CDR1 and CDR2: SGHAT, FQNNGV. CDR3 in DNA: TGTGCCAGCAGCTTAGATCGACTAGCGGGGGCCTACGAGCAGTACTTC. It is translated as CASSLDRLAGAYEQYF. Full variable domain (rest looked up from reference TRBV11-2 and TRBJ2-7): EAGVAQSPRYKIIEKRQSVAFWCNPISGHATLYWYQQILGQGPKLLIQFQNNGVVDDSQLPKDRFSAERLKGVDSTLKIQPAKLEDSAVYLCASSLDRLAGAYEQYFGPGTRLTVT.

Written as DNA, the CDR3 is TGTGCCAGTAGCCCCCACGGGACAGGGAACAGACAGCCCCAGCATTTT. Encoded protein: CASSPHGTGNRQPQHF. The genes are TRBV19 and TRBJ1-5; 9 nucleotides align to TRBD1. The CDR3 extends over 16 amino acids. Germline loops: CDR1 LNHDA, CDR2 SQIVND (reference sequence). V lost 6 bases, J lost 7 bases, and 13 bases stayed unmatched.

V usage is TRBV28 and J usage is TRBJ2-5; possibly TRBD1 for D (5 bases). Between the trimmed V and J ends, which lost 6 bases and 4 bases, there was a span of 12 bases. Germline V gene data show CDR1 as MDHEN and CDR2 as SYDVKM. CDR3 length: 13 residues. The CDR3 sequence: CASSEYRSETQYF. CDR3 in DNA: TGTGCCAGCAGCGAGTACAGGTCAGAGACCCAGTACTTC. Full variable domain (outside the CDR3, taken from reference TRBV28 and TRBJ2-5): DVKVTQSSRYLVKRTGEKVFLECVQDMDHENMFWYRQDPGLGLRLIYFSYDVKMKEKGDIPEGYSVSREKKERFSLILESASTNQTSMYLCASSEYRSETQYFGPGTRLLVL.

This clone was counted a few times. The chain is built from TRBV5-6 and TRBJ1-3, with unresolved D. CDR3 length: 15 residues. V gave up 1 base and J gave up 4 bases, with 12 bases separating them. Germline V lookup: CDR1 SGHDT, CDR2 YYEEEE. The CDR3 loop is CASSLSIGRGNTIYF. The CDR3 nucleotides read TGTGCCAGCAGCTTGTCGATTGGGAGGGGAAACACCATATATTTT.

V and J are TRBV12-5 and TRBJ2-1; TRBD1 is a possible D gene (5 bases). Trimming took off 6 bases at V and 7 bases at J, with 19 bases between the two ends. The CDR3 has 15 amino acids. Germline V gene lookup returns CDR1 LGHNT and CDR2 FRNRAP. The CDR3 loop reads CASGTDTSPENEQFF. In DNA form, the CDR3 reads TGTGCTAGTGGCACGGACACCTCGCCTGAGAATGAGCAGTTCTTC.

The V gene is TRBV20-1, the J gene TRBJ1-2; D possibly corresponds to TRBD1 (6 bases). Between the trimmed V and J ends, which lost 6 bases and 8 bases, there was a span of 13 bases. Germline-derived CDR1 and CDR2 are DFQATT and SNEGSKA (reference sequence). CDR3 length equals 11 residues. In nucleotides, the CDR3 is TGCAGTGCCAGGAGGGGGGGAGGCTACACCTTC. Amino acids: CSARRGGGYTF.

V is TRBV3-1 (or the pseudogene TRBV3-2) and J is TRBJ1-1; D is uncertain. Trimming stripped 1 base from V and 5 bases from J, with 5 bases between. The CDR3 covers 12 residues. Germline assignment: CDR1 LGHDT and CDR2 YNNKEL (reference sequence). This CDR3 reads CASSQVRTEAFF. CDR3 bases: TGTGCCAGCAGCCAAGTGCGGACTGAAGCTTTCTTT.

This rearrangement joins TRBV3-1 (or the pseudogene TRBV3-2) to TRBJ2-5, with D possibly being TRBD1 (5 bases). Germline V CDR1 and CDR2: LGHDT, YNNKEL (reference sequence). The CDR3 is made up of 15 amino acids. V lost 0 bases and J lost 5, with 13 bases in between. The CDR3 DNA sequence: TGTGCCAGCAGCCAAGACAGGGTCGGTAGGGAGACCCAGTACTTC. Translating gives CASSQDRVGRETQYF.

The V and J genes are TRBV6-1 and TRBJ1-3; 10 bases are a match to TRBD1. J lost 7 bases, V lost 7 bases, and 7 bases had no gene match. Looked up from germline, CDR1 is MNHNS and CDR2 is SASEGT. The CDR3 consists of 14 residues. Here the CDR3 DNA reads TGTGCCAGCAACCTGGACAGGGGGGAGAACACCATATATTTT. It yields the protein CASNLDRGENTIYF.